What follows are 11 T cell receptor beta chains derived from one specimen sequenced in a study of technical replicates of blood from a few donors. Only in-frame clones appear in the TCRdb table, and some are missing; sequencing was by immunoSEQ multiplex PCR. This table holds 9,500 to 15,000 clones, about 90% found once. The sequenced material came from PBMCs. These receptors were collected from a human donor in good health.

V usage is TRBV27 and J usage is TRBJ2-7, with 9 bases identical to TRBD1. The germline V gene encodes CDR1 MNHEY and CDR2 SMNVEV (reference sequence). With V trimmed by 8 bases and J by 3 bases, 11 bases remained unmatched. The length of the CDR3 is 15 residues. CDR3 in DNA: TGTGCCAGCCGTGGGCCGAGACAGGGGGTCTACGAGCAGTACTTC. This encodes CASRGPRQGVYEQYF.

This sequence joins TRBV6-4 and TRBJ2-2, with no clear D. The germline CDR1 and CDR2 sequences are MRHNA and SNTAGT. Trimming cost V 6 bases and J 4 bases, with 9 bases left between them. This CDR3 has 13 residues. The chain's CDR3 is CASRETITGELFF. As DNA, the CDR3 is TGTGCCAGCAGGGAAACTATCACCGGGGAGCTGTTTTTT.

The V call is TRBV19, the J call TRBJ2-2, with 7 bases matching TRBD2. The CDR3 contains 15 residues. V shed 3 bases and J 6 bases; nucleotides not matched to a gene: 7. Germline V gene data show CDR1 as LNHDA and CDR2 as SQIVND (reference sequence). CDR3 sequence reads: CASSMGGRGAGELFF. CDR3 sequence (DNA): TGTGCCAGTAGTATGGGTGGGAGGGGCGCCGGGGAGCTGTTTTTT.

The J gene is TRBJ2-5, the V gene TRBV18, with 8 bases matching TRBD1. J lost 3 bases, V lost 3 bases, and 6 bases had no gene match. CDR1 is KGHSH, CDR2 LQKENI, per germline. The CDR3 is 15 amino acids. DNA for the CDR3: TGTGCCAGCTCACCGAGACAGGGGACGGAAGAGACCCAGTACTTC. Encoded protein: CASSPRQGTEETQYF.

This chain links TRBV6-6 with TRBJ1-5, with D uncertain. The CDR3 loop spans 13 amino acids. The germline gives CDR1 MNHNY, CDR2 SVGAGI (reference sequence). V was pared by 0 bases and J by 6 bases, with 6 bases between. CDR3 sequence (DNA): TGTGCCAGCAGTTACTCGAGGGCTCAGCCCCAGCATTTT. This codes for CASSYSRAQPQHF.

As DNA, the CDR3 is TGTGCCAGCAGTCGCTCCGGGACAGGAGAAGAGACCCAGTACTTC. This encodes CASSRSGTGEETQYF. The chain has TRBV28 and TRBJ2-5, with TRBD1 matching 8 bases. CDR3 length equals 15 residues. V shed 5 bases, J shed 3 bases, and the junction held 8 bases outside the gene matches. In germline, CDR1 is MDHEN, CDR2 SYDVKM.

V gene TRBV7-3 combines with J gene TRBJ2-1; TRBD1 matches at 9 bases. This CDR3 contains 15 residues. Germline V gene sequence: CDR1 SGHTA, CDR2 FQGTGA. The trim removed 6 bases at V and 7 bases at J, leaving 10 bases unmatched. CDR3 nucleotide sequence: TGTGCCAGCAGGCCGGGACAGGGATTTGGGAATGAGCAGTTCTTC. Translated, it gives CASRPGQGFGNEQFF.

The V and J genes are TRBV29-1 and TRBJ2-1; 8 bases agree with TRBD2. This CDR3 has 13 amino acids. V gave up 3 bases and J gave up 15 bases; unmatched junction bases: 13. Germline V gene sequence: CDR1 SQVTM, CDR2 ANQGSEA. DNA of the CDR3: TGCAGCGTTGAGTCCGGGGGGGCGGGAGCGTCGTTCTTC. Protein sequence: CSVESGGAGASFF.

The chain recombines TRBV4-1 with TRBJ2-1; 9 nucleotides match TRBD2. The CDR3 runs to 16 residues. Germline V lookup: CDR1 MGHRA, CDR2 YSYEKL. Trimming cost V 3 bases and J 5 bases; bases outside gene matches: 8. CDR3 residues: CASSQPLAGVNNEQFF. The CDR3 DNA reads TGCGCCAGCAGCCAGCCTTTAGCGGGGGTAAACAATGAGCAGTTCTTC.

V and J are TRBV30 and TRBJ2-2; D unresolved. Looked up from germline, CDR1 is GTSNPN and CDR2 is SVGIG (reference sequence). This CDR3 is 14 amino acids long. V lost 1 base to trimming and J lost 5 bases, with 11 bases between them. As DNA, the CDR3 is TGTGCCTGGAGTGCGCCCTACGGGACCGGGGAGCTGTTTTTT. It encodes CAWSAPYGTGELFF.

CDR3: CASSIGMAAYNEQFF. The CDR3 DNA is TGTGCCAGTAGTATAGGCATGGCCGCCTACAATGAGCAGTTCTTC. The V call is TRBV19, the J call TRBJ2-1; D is ambiguous. V lost 1 base and J 2 bases, leaving 9 bases between the germline ends. CDR1 is LNHDA, CDR2 SQIVND, per germline (reference sequence). CDR3 length: 15 residues.